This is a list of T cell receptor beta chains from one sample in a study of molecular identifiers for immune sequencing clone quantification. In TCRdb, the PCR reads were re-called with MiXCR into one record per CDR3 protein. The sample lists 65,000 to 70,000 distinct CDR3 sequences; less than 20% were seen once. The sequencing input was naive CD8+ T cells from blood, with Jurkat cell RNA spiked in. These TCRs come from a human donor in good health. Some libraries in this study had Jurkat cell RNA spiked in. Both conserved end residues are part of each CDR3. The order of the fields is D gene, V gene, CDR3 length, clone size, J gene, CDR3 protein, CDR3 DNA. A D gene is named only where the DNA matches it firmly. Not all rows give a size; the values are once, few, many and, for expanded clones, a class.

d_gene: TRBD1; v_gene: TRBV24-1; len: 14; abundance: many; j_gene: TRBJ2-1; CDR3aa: CATSLNRGGGEQFF; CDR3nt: TGTGCCACCAGTCTAAACAGGGGTGGGGGTGAGCAGTTCTTC
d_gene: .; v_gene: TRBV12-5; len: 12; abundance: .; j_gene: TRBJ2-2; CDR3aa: CASRWGTGELFF; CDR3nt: TGTGCTAGTAGATGGGGGACCGGGGAGCTGTTTTTT
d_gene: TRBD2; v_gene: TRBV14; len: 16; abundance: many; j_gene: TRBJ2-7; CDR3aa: CASSQNRGGFSYEQYF; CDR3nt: TGTGCCAGCAGCCAGAATCGGGGAGGGTTTTCCTACGAGCAGTACTTC
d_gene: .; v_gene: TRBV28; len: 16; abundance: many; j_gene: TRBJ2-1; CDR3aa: CASSFPSIYSYNEQFF; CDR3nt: TGTGCCAGCAGTTTTCCCTCTATCTACTCCTACAATGAGCAGTTCTTC
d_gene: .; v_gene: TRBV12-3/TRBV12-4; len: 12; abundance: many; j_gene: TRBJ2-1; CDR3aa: CASTLAYNEQFF; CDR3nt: TGTGCCAGCACCCTGGCCTACAATGAGCAGTTCTTC
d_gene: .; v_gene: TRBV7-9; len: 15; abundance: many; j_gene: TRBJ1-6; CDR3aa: CASSPVLGGRSPLHF; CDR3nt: TGTGCCAGCAGTCCTGTTTTGGGGGGTCGCTCACCCCTCCACTTT
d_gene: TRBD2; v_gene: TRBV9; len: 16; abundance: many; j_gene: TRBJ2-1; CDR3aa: CASSVVAAGVYNEQFF; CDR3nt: TGTGCCAGCAGCGTAGTGGCAGCGGGAGTCTACAATGAGCAGTTCTTC
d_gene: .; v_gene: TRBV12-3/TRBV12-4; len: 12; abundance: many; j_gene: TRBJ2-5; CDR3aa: CASSSFGETQYF; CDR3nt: TGTGCCAGCAGTTCCTTCGGGGAGACCCAGTACTTC
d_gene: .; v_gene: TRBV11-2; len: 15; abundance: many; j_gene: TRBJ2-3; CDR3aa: CASSFGDGRRDTQYF; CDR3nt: TGTGCCAGCAGCTTCGGGGACGGGAGACGAGATACGCAGTATTTT
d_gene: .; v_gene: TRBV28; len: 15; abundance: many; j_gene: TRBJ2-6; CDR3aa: CASSFDISRANVLTF; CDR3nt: TGTGCCAGCAGTTTCGATATCTCTCGGGCCAACGTCCTGACTTTC
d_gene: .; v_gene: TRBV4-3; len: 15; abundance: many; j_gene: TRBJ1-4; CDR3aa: CASSQDMEDNEKLFF; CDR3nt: TGCGCCAGCAGCCAAGATATGGAAGATAATGAAAAACTGTTTTTT
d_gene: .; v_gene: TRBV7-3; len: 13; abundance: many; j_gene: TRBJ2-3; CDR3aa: CASGVGATDTQYF; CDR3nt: TGTGCCAGCGGTGTGGGCGCCACAGATACGCAGTATTTT
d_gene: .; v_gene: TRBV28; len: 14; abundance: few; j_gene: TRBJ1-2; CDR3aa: CASSPLSTGTGYTF; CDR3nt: TGTGCCAGCAGCCCACTTTCCACAGGGACGGGCTACACCTTC
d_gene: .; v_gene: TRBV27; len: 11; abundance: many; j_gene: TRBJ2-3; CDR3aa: CASVGGGTQYF; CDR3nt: TGTGCCAGCGTAGGGGGAGGTACGCAGTATTTT
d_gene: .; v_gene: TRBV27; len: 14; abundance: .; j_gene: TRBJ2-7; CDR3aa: CASSLAGTNYEQYF; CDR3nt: TGTGCCAGCAGTCTAGCCGGGACAAACTACGAGCAGTACTTC
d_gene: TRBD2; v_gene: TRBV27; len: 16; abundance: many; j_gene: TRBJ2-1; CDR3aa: CASSELAGVSYNEQFF; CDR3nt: TGTGCCAGCAGTGAACTAGCGGGAGTATCCTACAATGAGCAGTTCTTC
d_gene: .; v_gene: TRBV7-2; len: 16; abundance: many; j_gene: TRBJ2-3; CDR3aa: CASSLVGGALTDTQYF; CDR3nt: TGTGCCAGCAGCTTAGTTGGCGGGGCCCTCACAGATACGCAGTATTTT